This entry concerns a single T cell receptor (beta chain). This clone's antigen is unknown. Per-base qualities were not stored, and no clone one base away is much larger. This specimen belongs to a study of blood T cell repertoires in COVID-19 (dated by TCRdb to the early 2020s). Turning to the overall study: Samples from collaborators originated in the United States, Italy and Spain and spanned both the acute and convalescent phases of COVID-19. The prospective study material was composed of cDNA or gDNA derived from T cells, B-cell-depleted T cells, or PBMCs. Subjects who had been exposed to COVID-19, were actively infected with it, or had recovered from it provided the deeply sampled blood TCRbeta repertoires that made up the dataset. The repertoires were released in a freely available public database meant as a resource for research on the immune response to SARS-CoV-2. Samples were obtained from the ongoing ImmuneRACE study (first 160 participants) and from 1,254 subjects provided by 6 global collaborators. Sample metadata almost always included a de-identified subject ID, COVID-19 status, age in years and sex. Where HLA class I and class II types were available, the types were taken from metadata supplied by the sample provider, not from assay-based typing. What the study reported, not specific to this receptor: How much clinical and demographic metadata was included differed by source and by participant, and the metadata was provided uncurated.

TCRbeta CDR3 regions were amplified from genomic DNA by means of the immunoSEQ Assay, a bias-controlled multiplex PCR. As for how the authors treated the data: The number of nucleated cells in each sample was estimated by amplification of reference gene primers within the assay. To quantify the absolute abundance of each unique TCRbeta CDR3 rearrangement, sequence reads were collapsed and filtered. Productive Simpson clonality was computed per sample as the square root of Simpson's diversity index over productive rearrangements. TCRdb took this table from immuneACCESS and kept in-frame rearrangements with V and J called. Such tables lack part of the clones; where checked against another copy, unresolved V genes explain under half of the gap, and the rest is unexplained. Clone size and the V and J calls come from that table; the DNA yielded D and trimming. For this sample there are about 150,000 clones; approximately 80% appear just once. The biggest ten clones account for roughly an eighth of the sample.

In Seattle, one collaborating source enrolled patients while the infection was active and tracked those patients longitudinally over the course of disease. The collaborating institutions used their own protocols to collect whole blood in K2EDTA tubes. For TCRbeta analysis, collaborators shipped samples as frozen whole blood, isolated PBMCs, or DNA extracted from either of those sample types. The CDR3 runs 12 residues from the cysteine to the phenylalanine. Only the CDR3 DNA stays, 36 bases, in frame from base 1. V sheds 6 bases and J sheds 5 bases, leaving 10 bases between their ends. CDR1 MNHNY and CDR2 SVGAGI were looked up in the germline V gene (reference sequence).

Material for sequencing was peripheral blood. The source of this sequence is an older woman with COVID-19, enrolled during active disease. The chain links TRBV6-6 with TRBJ1-1, with TRBD1 tentatively as D gene (6 bases match). The encoded CDR3 is CASRNRATEAFF. The nucleotides read TGTGCCAGCAGGAACAGGGCAACTGAAGCTTTCTTT.